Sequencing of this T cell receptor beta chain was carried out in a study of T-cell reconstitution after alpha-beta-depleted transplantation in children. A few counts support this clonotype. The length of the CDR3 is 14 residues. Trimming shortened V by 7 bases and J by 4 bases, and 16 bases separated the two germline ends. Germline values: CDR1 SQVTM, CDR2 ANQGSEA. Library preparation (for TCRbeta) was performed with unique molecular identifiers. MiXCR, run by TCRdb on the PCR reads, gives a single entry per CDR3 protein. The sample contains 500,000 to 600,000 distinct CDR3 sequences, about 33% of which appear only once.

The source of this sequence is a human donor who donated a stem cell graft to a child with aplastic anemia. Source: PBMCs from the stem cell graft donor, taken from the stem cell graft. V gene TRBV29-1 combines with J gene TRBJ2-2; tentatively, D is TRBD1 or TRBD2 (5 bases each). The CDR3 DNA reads TGCAGCGCCACTCCGGGACCGATCACCGGGGAGCTGTTTTTT. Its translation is CSATPGPITGELFF.